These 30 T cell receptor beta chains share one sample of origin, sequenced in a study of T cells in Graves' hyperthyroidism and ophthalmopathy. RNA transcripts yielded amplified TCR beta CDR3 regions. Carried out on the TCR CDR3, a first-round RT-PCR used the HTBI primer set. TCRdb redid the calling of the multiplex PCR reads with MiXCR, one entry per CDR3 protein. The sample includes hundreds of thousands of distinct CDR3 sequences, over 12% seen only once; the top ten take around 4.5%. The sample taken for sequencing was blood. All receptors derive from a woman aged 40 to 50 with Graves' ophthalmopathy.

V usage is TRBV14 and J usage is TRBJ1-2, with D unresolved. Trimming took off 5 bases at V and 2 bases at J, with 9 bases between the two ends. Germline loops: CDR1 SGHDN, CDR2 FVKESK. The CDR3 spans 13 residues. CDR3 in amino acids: CASSSIPNYGYTF. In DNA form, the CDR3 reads TGTGCCAGCAGCTCCATACCAAACTATGGCTACACCTTC.

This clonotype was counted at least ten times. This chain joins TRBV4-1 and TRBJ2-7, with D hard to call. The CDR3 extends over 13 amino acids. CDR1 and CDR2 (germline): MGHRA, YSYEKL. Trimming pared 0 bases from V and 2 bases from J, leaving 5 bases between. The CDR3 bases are TGCGCCAGCAGCCAAGACCAGGCCTACGAGCAGTACTTC. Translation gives CASSQDQAYEQYF.

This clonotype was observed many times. The CDR3 here is CASSQGPQRAKNIQYF. DNA of the CDR3: TGTGCCAGCAGTCAAGGACCCCAGAGGGCCAAAAACATTCAGTACTTC. The chain links TRBV6-1 to TRBJ2-4; D is undetermined. V lost 5 bases to trimming and J lost 1 base, with 15 bases between them. Germline lookup yields CDR1 MNHNS and CDR2 SASEGT. CDR3 length: 16 amino acids.

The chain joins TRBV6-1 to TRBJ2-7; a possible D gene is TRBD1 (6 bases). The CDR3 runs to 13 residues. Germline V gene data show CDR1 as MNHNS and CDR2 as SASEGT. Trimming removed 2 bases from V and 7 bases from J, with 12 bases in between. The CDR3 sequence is CASSETPDREQYF. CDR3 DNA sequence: TGTGCCAGCAGTGAAACCCCAGACAGGGAGCAGTACTTC.

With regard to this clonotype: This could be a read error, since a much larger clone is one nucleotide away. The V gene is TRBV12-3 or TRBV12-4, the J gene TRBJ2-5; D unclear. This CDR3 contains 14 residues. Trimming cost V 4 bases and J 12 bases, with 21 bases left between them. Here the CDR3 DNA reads TGTGCCAGCAGTTATATATCACCCCAAGAGATCAAGTACTTC. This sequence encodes CASSYISPQEIKYF.

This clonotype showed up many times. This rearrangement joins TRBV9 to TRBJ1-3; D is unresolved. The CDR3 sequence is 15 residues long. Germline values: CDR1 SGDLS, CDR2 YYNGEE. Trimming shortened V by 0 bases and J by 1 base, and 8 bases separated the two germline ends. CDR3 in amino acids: CASSVELPSGNTIYF. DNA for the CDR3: TGTGCCAGCAGCGTAGAACTTCCATCTGGAAACACCATATATTTT.

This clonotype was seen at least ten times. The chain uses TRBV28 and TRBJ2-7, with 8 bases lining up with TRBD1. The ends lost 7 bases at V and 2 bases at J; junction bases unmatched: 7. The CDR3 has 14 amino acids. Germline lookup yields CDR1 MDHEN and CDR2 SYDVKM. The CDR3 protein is CASTQQGGAYEQYF. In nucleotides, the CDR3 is TGTGCCAGCACACAACAGGGGGGTGCCTACGAGCAGTACTTC.

CDR3 residues: CASSYAGRSNTGELFF. In nucleotides, the CDR3 is TGTGCCAGCAGTTACGCGGGTCGATCGAACACCGGGGAGCTGTTTTTT. This chain uses TRBV6-5 with TRBJ2-2, with D perhaps TRBD2 (5 bases). The germline CDR1 and CDR2 sequences are MNHEY and SVGAGI. The CDR3 runs to 16 residues. V lost 2 bases to trimming and J lost 0 bases, with 10 bases between them.

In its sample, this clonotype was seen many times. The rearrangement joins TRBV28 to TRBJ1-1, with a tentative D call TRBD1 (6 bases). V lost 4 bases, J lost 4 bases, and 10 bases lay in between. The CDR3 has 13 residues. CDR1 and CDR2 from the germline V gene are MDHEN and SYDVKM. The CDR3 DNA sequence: TGTGCCAGCAGTTACAGGGTCTTCACTGAAGCTTTCTTT. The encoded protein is CASSYRVFTEAFF. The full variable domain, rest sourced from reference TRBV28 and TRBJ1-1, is DVKVTQSSRYLVKRTGEKVFLECVQDMDHENMFWYRQDPGLGLRLIYFSYDVKMKEKGDIPEGYSVSREKKERFSLILESASTNQTSMYLCASSYRVFTEAFFGQGTRLTVV.

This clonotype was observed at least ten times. The CDR3 nucleotides read TGTGCCAGCAGTTTAATGGGGGGAACTGAAGCTTTCTTT. It yields the protein CASSLMGGTEAFF. This chain joins TRBV12-3 or TRBV12-4 and TRBJ1-1; D may be TRBD1 (5 bases). V gave up 2 bases and J gave up 5 bases, with 9 bases separating them. The length of the CDR3 is 13 residues.

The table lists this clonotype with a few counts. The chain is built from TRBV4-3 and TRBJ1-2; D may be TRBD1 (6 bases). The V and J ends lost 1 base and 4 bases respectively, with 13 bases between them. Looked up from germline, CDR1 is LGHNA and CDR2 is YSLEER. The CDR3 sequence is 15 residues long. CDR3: CASSQVLAGAYGYTF. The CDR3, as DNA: TGCGCCAGCAGCCAAGTGTTGGCAGGGGCCTATGGCTACACCTTC.

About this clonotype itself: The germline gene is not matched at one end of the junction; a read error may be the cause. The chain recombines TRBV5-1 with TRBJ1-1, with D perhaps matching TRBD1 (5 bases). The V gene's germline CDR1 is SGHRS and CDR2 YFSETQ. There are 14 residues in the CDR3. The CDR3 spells CAGSTPGGGTEAFF. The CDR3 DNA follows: TGCGCCGGCAGCACCCCCGGGGGGGGCACTGAAGCTTTCTTT.

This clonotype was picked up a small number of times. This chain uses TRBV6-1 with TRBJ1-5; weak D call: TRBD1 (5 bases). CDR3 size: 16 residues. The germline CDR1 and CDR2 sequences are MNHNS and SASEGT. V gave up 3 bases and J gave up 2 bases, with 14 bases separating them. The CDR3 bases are TGTGCCAGCAGTGATGTGGGACGAGGCCGCAATCAGCCCCAGCATTTT. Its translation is CASSDVGRGRNQPQHF.

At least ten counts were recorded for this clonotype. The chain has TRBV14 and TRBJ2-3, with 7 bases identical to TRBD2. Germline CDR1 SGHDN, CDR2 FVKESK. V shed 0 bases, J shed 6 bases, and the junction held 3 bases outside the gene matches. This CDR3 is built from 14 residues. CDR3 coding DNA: TGTGCCAGCAGCCAAGAGGGGCGGGGGGATACGCAGTATTTT. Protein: CASSQEGRGDTQYF.

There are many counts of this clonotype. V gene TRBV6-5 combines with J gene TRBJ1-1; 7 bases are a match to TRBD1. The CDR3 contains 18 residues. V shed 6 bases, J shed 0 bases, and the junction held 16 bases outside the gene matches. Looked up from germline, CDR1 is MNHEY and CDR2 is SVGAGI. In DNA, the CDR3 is TGTGCCAGCAGCTCCAATCTGGAGAGGGGGCTTGTGAACACTGAAGCTTTCTTT. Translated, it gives CASSSNLERGLVNTEAFF.

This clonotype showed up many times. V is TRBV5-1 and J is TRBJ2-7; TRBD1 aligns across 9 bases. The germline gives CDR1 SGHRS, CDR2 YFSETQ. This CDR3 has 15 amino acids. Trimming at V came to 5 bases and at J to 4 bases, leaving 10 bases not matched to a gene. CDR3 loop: CASRRPGQGSYEQYF. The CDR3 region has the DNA TGCGCCAGCAGGAGGCCGGGACAGGGTTCTTACGAGCAGTACTTC.

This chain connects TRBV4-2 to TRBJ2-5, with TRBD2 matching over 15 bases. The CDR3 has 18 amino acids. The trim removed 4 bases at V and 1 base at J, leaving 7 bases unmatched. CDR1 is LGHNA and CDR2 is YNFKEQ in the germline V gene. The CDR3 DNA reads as TGTGCCAGCAGCCCTAGAAGGACTAGCGGGAGGGCCCAAGAGACCCAGTACTTC. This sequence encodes CASSPRRTSGRAQETQYF.

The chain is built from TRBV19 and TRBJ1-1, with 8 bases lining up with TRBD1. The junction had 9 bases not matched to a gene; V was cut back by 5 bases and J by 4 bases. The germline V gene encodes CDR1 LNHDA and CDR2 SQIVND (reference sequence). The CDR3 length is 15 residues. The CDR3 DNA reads TGTGCCAGTAGTGAAGGGACAGGCACGGTCACTGAAGCTTTCTTT. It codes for CASSEGTGTVTEAFF. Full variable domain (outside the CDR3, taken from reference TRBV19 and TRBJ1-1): DGGITQSPKYLFRKEGQNVTLSCEQNLNHDAMYWYRQDPGQGLRLIYYSQIVNDFQKGDIAEGYSVSREKKESFPLTVTSAQKNPTAFYLCASSEGTGTVTEAFFGQGTRLTVV.

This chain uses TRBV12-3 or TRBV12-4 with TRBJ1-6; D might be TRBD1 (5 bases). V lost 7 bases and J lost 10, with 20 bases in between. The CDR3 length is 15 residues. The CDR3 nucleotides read TGTGCCAGCACCGACAGAAGGATGAGTAGCTCACCCCTCCACTTT. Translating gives CASTDRRMSSSPLHF.

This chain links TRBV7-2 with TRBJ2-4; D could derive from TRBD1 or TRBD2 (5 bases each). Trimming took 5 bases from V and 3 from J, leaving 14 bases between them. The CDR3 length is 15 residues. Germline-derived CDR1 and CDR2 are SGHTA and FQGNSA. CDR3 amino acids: CASSRDPLGKNIQYF. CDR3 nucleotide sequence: TGTGCCAGCAGCCGGGACCCCCTAGGCAAAAACATTCAGTACTTC.

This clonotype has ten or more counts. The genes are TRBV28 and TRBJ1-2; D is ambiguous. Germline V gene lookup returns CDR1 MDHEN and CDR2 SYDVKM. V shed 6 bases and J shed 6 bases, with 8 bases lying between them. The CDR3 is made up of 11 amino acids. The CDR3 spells CASRTNDGYTF. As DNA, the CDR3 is TGTGCCAGCAGGACAAACGATGGCTACACCTTC.

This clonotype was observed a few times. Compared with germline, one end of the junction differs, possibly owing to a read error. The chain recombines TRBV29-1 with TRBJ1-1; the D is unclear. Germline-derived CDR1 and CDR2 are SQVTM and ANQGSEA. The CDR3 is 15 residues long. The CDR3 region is CSVEQDSVEGTGAFF. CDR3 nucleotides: TGCAGCGTTGAACAGGATTCGGTAGAAGGCACTGGAGCTTTCTTT.

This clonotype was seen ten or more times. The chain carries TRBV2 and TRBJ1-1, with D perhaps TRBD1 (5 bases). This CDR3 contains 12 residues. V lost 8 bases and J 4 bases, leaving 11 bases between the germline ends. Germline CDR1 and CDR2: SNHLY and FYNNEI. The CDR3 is CASRQHGTEAFF. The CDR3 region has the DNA TGTGCCAGCCGACAGCATGGCACTGAAGCTTTCTTT.

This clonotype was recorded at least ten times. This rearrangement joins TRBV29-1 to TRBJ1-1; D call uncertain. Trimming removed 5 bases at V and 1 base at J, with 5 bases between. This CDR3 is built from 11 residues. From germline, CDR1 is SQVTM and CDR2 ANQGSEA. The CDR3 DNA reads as TGCAGCGTTCGGACGAACACTGAAGCTTTCTTT. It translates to CSVRTNTEAFF.

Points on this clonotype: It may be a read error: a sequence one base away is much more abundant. The CDR3: CASSQELADTGELFF. In DNA, the CDR3 is TGTGCCAGCAGCCAAGAACTAGCGGACACCGGGGAGCTGTTTTTT. The rearrangement links TRBV3-1 to TRBJ2-2, with 8 bases lining up with TRBD2. Germline V CDR1 and CDR2: LGHDT, YNNKEL (reference sequence). J was trimmed by 3 bases and V by 0 bases; bases with no gene match: 0. The CDR3 is made up of 15 amino acids.

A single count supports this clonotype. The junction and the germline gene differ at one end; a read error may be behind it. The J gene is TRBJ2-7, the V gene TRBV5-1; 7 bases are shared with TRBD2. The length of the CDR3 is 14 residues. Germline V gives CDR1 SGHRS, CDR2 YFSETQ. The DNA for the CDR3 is TGCGCCAGCAGGTTGGCGGGAGAGTCCTACGAGCAGTACTTC. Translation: CASRLAGESYEQYF.

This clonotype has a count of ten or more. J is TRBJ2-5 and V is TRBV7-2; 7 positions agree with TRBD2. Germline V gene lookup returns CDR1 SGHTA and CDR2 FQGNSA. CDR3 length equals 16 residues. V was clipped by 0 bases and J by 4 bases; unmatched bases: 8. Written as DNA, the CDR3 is TGTGCCAGCAGCTTAGCGCCTGGGAGGGTACGAGAGACCCAGTACTTC. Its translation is CASSLAPGRVRETQYF.

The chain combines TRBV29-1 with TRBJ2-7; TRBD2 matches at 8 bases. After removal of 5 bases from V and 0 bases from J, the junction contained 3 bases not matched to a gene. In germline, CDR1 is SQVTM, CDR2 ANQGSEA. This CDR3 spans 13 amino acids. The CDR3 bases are TGCAGCGTTCAAAGCGGGAGCTCCTACGAGCAGTACTTC. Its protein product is CSVQSGSSYEQYF.

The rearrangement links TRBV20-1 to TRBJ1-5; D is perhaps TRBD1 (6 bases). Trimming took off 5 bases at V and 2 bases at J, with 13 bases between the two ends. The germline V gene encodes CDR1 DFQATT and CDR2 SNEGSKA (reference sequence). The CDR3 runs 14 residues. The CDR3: CSALPGVGNQPQHF. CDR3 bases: TGCAGTGCTCTACCAGGGGTAGGCAATCAGCCCCAGCATTTT.

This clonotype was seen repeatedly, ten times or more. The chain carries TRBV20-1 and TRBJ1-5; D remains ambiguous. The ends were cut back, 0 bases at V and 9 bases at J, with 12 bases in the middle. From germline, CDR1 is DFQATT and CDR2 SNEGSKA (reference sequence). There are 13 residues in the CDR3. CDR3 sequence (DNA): TGCAGTGCTAGAGATCTGGGGAGGTGGCCCCAGCATTTT. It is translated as CSARDLGRWPQHF.